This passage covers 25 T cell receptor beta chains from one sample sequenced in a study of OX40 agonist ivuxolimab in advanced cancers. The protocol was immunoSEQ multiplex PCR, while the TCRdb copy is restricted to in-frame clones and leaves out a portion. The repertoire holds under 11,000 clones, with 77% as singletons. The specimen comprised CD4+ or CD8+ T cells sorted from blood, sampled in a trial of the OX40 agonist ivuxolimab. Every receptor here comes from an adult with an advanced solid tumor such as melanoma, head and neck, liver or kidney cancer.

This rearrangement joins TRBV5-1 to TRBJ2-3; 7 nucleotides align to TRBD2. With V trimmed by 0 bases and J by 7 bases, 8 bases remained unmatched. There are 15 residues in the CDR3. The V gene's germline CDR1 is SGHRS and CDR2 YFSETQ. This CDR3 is CASSLDAGEGNTQYF. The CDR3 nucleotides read TGCGCCAGCAGCTTGGATGCGGGAGAGGGGAATACGCAGTATTTT.

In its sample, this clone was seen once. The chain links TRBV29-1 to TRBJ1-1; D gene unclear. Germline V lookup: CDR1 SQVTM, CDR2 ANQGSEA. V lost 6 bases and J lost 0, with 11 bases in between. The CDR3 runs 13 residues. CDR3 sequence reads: CSVKDGLNTEAFF. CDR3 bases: TGCAGCGTGAAAGACGGATTGAACACTGAAGCTTTCTTT.

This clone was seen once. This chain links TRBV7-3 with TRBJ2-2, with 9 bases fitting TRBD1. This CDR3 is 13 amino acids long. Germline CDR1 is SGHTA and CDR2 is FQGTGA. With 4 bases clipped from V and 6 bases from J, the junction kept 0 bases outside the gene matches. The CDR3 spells CASSYRGPGELFF. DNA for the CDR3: TGTGCCAGCAGCTACAGGGGGCCCGGGGAGCTGTTTTTT.

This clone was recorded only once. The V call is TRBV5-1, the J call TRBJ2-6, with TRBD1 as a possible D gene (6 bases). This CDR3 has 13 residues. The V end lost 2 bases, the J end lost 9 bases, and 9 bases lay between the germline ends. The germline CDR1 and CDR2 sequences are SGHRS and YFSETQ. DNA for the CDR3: TGCGCCAGCAGCTTACAGGGCGGCAACGTCCTGACTTTC. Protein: CASSLQGGNVLTF.

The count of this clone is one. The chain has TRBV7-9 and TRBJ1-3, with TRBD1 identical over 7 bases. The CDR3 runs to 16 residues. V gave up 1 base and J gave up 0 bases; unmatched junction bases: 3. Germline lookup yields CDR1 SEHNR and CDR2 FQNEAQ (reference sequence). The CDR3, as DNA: TGTGCCAGCAGCTTAGGACAGGGCCCCTCTGGAAACACCATATATTTT. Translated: CASSLGQGPSGNTIYF.

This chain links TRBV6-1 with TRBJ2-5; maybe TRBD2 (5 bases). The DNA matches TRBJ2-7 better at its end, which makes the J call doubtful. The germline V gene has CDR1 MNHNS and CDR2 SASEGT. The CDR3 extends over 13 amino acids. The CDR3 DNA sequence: TGTGCCAGCAGTGGGGGAGAGGCGGACGAGCAGTACTTC. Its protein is CASSGGEADEQYF.

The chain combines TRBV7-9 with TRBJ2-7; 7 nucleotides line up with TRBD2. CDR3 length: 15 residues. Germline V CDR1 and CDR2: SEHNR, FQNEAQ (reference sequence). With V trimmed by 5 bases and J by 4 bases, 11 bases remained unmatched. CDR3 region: CASSPIGAGRYEQYF. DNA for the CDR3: TGTGCCAGCAGCCCGATAGGAGCGGGGAGGTACGAGCAGTACTTC.

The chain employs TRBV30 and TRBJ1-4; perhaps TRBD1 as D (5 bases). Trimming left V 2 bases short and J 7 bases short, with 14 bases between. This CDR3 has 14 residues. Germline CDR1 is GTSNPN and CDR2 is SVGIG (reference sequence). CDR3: CAWSWSGAAEKLFF. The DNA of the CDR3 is TGTGCCTGGAGTTGGTCCGGGGCGGCTGAAAAACTGTTTTTT.

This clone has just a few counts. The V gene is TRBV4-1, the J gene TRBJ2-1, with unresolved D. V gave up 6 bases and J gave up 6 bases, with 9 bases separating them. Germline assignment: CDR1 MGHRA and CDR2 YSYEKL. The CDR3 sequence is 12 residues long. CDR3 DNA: TGCGCCAGCAGTCGGTTTGGCAATGAGCAGTTCTTC. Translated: CASSRFGNEQFF.

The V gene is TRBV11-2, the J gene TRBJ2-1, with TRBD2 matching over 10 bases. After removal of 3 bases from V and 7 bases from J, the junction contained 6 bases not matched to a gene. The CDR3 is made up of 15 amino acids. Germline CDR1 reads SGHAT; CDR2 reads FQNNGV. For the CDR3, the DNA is TGTGCCAGCAGCTTTGGAACTAGCGGGATGAATGAGCAGTTCTTC. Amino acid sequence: CASSFGTSGMNEQFF.

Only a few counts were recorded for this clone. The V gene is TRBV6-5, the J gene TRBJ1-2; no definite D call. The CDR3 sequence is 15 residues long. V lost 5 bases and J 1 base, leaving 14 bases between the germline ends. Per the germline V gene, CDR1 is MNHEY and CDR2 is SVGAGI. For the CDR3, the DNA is TGTGCCAGCAGTCGTCTGGGAGGATTTAACTATGGCTACACCTTC. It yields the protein CASSRLGGFNYGYTF.

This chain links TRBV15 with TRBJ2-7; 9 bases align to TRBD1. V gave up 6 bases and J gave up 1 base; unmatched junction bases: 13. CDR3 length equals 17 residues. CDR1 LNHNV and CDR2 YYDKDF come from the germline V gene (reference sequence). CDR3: CATRTDRGPAGSYEQYF. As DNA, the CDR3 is TGTGCCACCAGAACGGACAGGGGACCAGCGGGTTCCTACGAGCAGTACTTC.

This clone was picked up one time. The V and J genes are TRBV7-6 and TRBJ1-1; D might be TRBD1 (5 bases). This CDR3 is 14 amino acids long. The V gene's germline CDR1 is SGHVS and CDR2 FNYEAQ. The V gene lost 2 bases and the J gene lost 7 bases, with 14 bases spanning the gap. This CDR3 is CASSLFPFDSEAFF. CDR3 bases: TGTGCCAGCAGCTTATTCCCATTTGACAGTGAAGCTTTCTTT.

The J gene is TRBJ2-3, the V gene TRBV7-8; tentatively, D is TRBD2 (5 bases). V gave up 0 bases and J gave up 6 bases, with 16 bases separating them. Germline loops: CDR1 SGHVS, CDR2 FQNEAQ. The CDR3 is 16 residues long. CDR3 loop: CASSLAWAGGGDTQYF. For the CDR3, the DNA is TGTGCCAGCAGCTTAGCTTGGGCTGGCGGCGGGGATACGCAGTATTTT.

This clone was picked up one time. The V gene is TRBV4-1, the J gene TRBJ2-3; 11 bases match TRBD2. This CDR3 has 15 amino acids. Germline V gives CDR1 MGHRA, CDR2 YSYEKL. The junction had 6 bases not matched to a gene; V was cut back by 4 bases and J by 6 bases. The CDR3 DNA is TGCGCCAGCAGCCCCTTAGCGGGGGGGCAGGATACGCAGTATTTT. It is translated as CASSPLAGGQDTQYF.

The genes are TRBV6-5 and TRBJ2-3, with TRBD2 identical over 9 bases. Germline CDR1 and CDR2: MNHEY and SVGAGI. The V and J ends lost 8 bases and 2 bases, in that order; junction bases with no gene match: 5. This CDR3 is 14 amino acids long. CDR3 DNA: TGTGCCAGCCAAGCGGGAGGCCACACAGATACGCAGTATTTT. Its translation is CASQAGGHTDTQYF.

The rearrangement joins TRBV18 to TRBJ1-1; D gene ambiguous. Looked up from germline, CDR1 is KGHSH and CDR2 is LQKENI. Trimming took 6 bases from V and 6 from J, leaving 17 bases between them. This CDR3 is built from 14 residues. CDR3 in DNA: TGTGCCAGCTCCCCCTCCGGAGGCGCGGCTGAAGCTTTCTTT. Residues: CASSPSGGAAEAFF.

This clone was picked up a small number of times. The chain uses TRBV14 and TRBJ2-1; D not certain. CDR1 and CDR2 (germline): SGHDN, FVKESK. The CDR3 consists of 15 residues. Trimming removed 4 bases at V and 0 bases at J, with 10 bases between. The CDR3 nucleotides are TGTGCCAGCAGCCTTTTCCTCCTCTCCTACAATGAGCAGTTCTTC. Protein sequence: CASSLFLLSYNEQFF.

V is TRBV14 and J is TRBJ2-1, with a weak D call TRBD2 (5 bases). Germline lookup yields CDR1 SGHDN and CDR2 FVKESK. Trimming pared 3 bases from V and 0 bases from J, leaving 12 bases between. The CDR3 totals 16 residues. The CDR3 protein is CASSQPSGSSYNEQFF. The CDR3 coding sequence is TGTGCCAGCAGCCAGCCCAGCGGATCCTCCTACAATGAGCAGTTCTTC. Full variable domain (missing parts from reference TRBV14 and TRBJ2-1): EAGVTQFPSHSVIEKGQTVTLRCDPISGHDNLYWYRRVMGKEIKFLLHFVKESKQDESGMPNNRFLAERTGGTYSTLKVQPAELEDSGVYFCASSQPSGSSYNEQFFGPGTRLTVL.

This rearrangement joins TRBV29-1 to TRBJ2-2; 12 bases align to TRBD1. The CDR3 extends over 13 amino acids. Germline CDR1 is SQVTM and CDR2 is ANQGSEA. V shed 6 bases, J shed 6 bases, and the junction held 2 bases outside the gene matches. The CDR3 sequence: CSVGTGGPGELFF. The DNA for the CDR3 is TGCAGCGTCGGGACAGGGGGCCCCGGGGAGCTGTTTTTT.

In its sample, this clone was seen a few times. The CDR3 protein is CASSMLGTQYF. CDR3 nucleotides: TGTGCCAGCAGTATGTTGGGTACGCAGTATTTT. The J gene is TRBJ2-3, the V gene TRBV27; D is unresolved. V gave up 5 bases and J gave up 8 bases, with 8 bases separating them. This CDR3 is built from 11 residues. Per the germline V gene, CDR1 is MNHEY and CDR2 is SMNVEV (reference sequence).

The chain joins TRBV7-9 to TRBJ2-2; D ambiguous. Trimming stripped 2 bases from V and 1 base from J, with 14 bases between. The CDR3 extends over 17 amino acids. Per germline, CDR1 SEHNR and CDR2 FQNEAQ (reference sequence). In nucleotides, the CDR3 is TGTGCCAGCAGCTTAATGAGGAATTGGGGGAACACCGGGGAGCTGTTTTTT. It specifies CASSLMRNWGNTGELFF.

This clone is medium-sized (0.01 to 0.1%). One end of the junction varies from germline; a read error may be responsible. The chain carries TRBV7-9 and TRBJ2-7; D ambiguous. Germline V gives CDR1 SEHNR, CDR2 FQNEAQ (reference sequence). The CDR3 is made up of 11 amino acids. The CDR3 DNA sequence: TGTGCCAGCAGCTTAGTTGGGCCCCACCTCTTC. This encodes CASSLVGPHLF.

Written as DNA, the CDR3 is TGTGCCAGCAGTGAACCGATGCGGGGACGGGATGCGCAGTATTTT. Amino acids: CASSEPMRGRDAQYF. V is TRBV6-1 and J is TRBJ2-3; tentatively, D is TRBD2 (6 bases). Germline V CDR1 and CDR2: MNHNS, SASEGT. With 2 bases removed from V and 10 bases from J, the gap between germline ends came to 19 bases. The CDR3 length is 15 residues.

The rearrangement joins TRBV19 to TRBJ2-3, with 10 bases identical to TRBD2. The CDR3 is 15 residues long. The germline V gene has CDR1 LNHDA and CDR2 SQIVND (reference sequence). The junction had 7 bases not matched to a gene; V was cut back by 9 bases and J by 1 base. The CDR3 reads CASRLSGGGTDTQYF. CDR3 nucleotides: TGTGCCAGCAGACTGAGCGGGGGGGGCACAGATACGCAGTATTTT. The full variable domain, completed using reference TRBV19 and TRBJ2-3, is DGGITQSPKYLFRKEGQNVTLSCEQNLNHDAMYWYRQDPGQGLRLIYYSQIVNDFQKGDIAEGYSVSREKKESFPLTVTSAQKNPTAFYLCASRLSGGGTDTQYFGPGTRLTVL.